This T cell receptor (beta chain) originates from a study of T-cell memory formation after mild COVID-19. V gave up 6 bases and J gave up 5 bases; unmatched junction bases: 7. Germline V gene sequence: CDR1 MNHEY, CDR2 SVGEGT. The CDR3 extends over 13 amino acids. Employing constant-segment primers, 5'RACE generated TCR alpha and TCR beta cDNA libraries bearing sample barcodes and UMIs. TCRdb re-analysed the 5' RACE reads in MiXCR, keeping a single row per CDR3 protein. Here the sample spans about 340,000 distinct CDR3 sequences, about 16% being singletons. About this clonotype: Its antigen is undetermined.

Study observations and caveats: In pre-infection memory, a portion of responding clones appeared, which suggested that cross-reactive memory joined.

The source material was PBMCs or a T cell subset sorted from them (not recorded which). This clonotype originated in a man between 18 and 35 years old who had mild COVID-19 (a few samples of this study predate the infection). Cell type and time point are not known. The chain recombines TRBV6-2 or TRBV6-3 with TRBJ2-7, with 7 bases identical to TRBD1. CDR3 region: CASSRQGGHEQYF. The CDR3 nucleotides read TGTGCCAGCAGCAGACAGGGTGGCCACGAGCAGTACTTC.